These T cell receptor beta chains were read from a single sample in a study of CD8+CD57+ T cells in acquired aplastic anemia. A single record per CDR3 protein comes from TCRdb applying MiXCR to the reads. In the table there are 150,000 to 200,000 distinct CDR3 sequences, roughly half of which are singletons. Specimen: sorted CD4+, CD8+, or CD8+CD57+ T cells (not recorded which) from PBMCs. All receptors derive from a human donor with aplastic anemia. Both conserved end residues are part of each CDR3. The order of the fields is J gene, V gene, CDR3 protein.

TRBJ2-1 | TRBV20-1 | CSARDAAGTPNEQFF
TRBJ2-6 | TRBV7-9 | CASPNVLTF
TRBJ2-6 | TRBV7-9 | CASGGSGYGANVLTF
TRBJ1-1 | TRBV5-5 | CASSSGQANTEAFF
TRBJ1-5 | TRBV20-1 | CSARTGDEIQPQHF
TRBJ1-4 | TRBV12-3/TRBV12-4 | CASRARDSWYEKLFF
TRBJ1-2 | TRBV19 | CASSIPGSSYGYTF
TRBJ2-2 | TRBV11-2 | CASSSRGHLNTGELFF
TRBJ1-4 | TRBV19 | CASSIKQGYEKLFF
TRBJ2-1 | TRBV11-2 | CASSLDRTGNEQFF
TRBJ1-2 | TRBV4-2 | CASSPHSGGYTF
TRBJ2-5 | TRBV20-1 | CSARSGTEAGTQYF
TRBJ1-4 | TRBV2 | CASNPSGSEKLFF
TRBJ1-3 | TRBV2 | CASSNKRNTIYF
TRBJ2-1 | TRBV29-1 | CSVERSGGDEQFF
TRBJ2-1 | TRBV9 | CASSAGGGDYNEQFF
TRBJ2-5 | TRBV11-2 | CASSSVTGIQETQYF
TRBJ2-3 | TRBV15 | CATSNRTDSGEDTQYF
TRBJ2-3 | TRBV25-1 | CASSVRTSGGRGDTQYF
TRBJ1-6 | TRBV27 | CASSFVNSPLHF
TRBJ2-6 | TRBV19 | CASSISGANVLTF
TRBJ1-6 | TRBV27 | CASRYQGQANSPLHF
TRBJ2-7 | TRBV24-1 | CATSSRVDYEQYF
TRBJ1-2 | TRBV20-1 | CSARTVALYGYTF
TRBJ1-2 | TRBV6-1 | CASSVAGQGSGYTF
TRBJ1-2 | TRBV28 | CASSLQTLSSYGYTF
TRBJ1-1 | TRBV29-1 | CSVRNRAEGEAFF
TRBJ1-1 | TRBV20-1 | CSAPPRGGLGTEAFF